These 23 T cell receptor beta chains came from one sample sequenced in a study of T-cell memory formation after mild COVID-19. TCRdb recomputed calls from the 5' RACE reads with MiXCR, one row per CDR3 protein. This table has 200,000 to 300,000 distinct CDR3 sequences, roughly 17% appearing once. Source material: PBMCs or a T cell subset sorted from them (not recorded which). All receptors come from a man between 18 and 35 years old who had mild COVID-19 (a few samples of this study predate the infection). Cell type and time point are not known.

V and J are TRBV28 and TRBJ2-2; D possibly corresponds to TRBD2 (5 bases). This CDR3 comprises 16 residues. CDR1 and CDR2 from the germline V gene are MDHEN and SYDVKM. Trimming took 5 bases from V and 6 from J, leaving 19 bases between them. The CDR3 region is CASSRTVHNGAGELFF. The DNA for the CDR3 is TGTGCCAGCAGTCGGACTGTTCATAATGGGGCCGGGGAGCTGTTTTTT.

This clonotype has a handful of counts. The V call is TRBV7-2, the J call TRBJ2-7, with no clear D. This CDR3 comprises 15 residues. Trimming took off 1 base at V and 2 bases at J, with 12 bases between the two ends. From germline, CDR1 is SGHTA and CDR2 FQGNSA. CDR3 protein: CASSLVAGITYEQYF. The CDR3 DNA reads as TGTGCCAGCAGCTTAGTGGCAGGCATAACCTACGAGCAGTACTTC.

This clonotype has more than one count but fewer than ten. This sequence joins TRBV4-2 and TRBJ2-5; 10 bases fit TRBD2. The CDR3 covers 17 residues. Germline CDR1 reads LGHNA; CDR2 reads YNFKEQ. The V segment lost 1 base and the J segment 0 bases; nucleotides outside the gene matches: 5. The CDR3 nucleotides read TGTGCCAGCAGCCAAGCTGGAGCGGGGGGGTACCAAGAGACCCAGTACTTC. This translates into CASSQAGAGGYQETQYF.

The chain uses TRBV5-1 and TRBJ1-2; TRBD1 matches 10 bases. There are 17 residues in the CDR3. The trim removed 1 base at V and 3 bases at J, leaving 9 bases unmatched. Germline CDR1 SGHRS, CDR2 YFSETQ. CDR3 sequence (DNA): TGCGCCAGCAGCTTGAGGTCCAGGACAGGGGGGGACTATGGCTACACCTTC. It yields the protein CASSLRSRTGGDYGYTF.

In this sample, this clonotype turned up a few times. The chain employs TRBV11-2 and TRBJ2-7; 12 nucleotides agree with TRBD2. Germline V gives CDR1 SGHAT, CDR2 FQNNGV. V lost 7 bases and J lost 5; bases outside the gene matches: 3. The CDR3 has 13 amino acids. For the CDR3, the DNA is TGTGCCAGCAAGACTAGCGGGGGCGACGAGCAGTACTTC. This codes for CASKTSGGDEQYF.

This clonotype occurred a few times. The V call is TRBV12-3 or TRBV12-4, the J call TRBJ1-1; the D gene is possibly TRBD1 (6 bases). The CDR3 totals 16 residues. The ends were cut back, 5 bases at V and 7 bases at J, with 23 bases in the middle. CDR3 coding DNA: TGTGCCAGCAGTCCCCCGCGGGGGGCGCAAGCGTATGAAGCTTTCTTT. This codes for CASSPPRGAQAYEAFF.

The rearrangement uses TRBV4-1 and TRBJ1-5, with 7 bases that match TRBD1. Looked up from germline, CDR1 is MGHRA and CDR2 is YSYEKL. Losses at the gene ends were 4 bases for V and 5 bases for J; bases not matched to a gene: 8. CDR3 length: 15 amino acids. The CDR3 nucleotides read TGCGCCAGCAGCCGTCGACAGGGAGTTGATCAGCCCCAGCATTTT. Its translation: CASSRRQGVDQPQHF.

The chain carries TRBV11-2 and TRBJ2-5; 11 bases are shared with TRBD2. J lost 5 bases, V lost 11 bases, and 7 bases had no gene match. The CDR3 extends over 13 amino acids. Per the germline V gene, CDR1 is SGHAT and CDR2 is FQNNGV. The CDR3 loop reads CAASGGPLETQYF. The CDR3 DNA sequence: TGTGCCGCTAGCGGGGGGCCTTTGGAGACCCAGTACTTC. The full variable domain, in which reference TRBV11-2 and TRBJ2-5 provide the parts outside the CDR3, is EAGVAQSPRYKIIEKRQSVAFWCNPISGHATLYWYQQILGQGPKLLIQFQNNGVVDDSQLPKDRFSAERLKGVDSTLKIQPAKLEDSAVYLCAASGGPLETQYFGPGTRLLVL.

This clonotype occurred a few times. This rearrangement joins TRBV7-8 to TRBJ1-2; 9 nucleotides match TRBD1. CDR3 size: 16 residues. CDR1 SGHVS and CDR2 FQNEAQ come from the germline V gene. Trimming removed 4 bases from V and 2 bases from J; junction bases left unmatched: 8. The CDR3 region is CASSSTGTGRNYGYTF. The CDR3, as DNA: TGTGCCAGCAGCTCGACCGGGACAGGGCGCAACTATGGCTACACCTTC.

This sequence joins TRBV7-9 and TRBJ2-1, with 7 bases fitting TRBD2. V was pared by 7 bases and J by 5 bases, with 11 bases of the junction left unmatched. Germline values: CDR1 SEHNR, CDR2 FQNEAQ (reference sequence). This CDR3 comprises 15 residues. The CDR3, as DNA: TGTGCCAGCACCCCCTATGGGAGGGAGAACAATGAGCAGTTCTTC. Its protein is CASTPYGRENNEQFF.

This rearrangement joins TRBV18 to TRBJ1-2, with D unclear. Germline V gene data show CDR1 as KGHSH and CDR2 as LQKENI. V dropped 2 bases and J dropped 5 bases, with 12 bases sitting between them. This CDR3 has 14 residues. CDR3 amino acids: CASSPSSTGYGYTF. Written as DNA, the CDR3 is TGTGCCAGCTCACCATCCAGTACGGGGTATGGCTACACCTTC.

V is TRBV29-1 and J is TRBJ1-5; D remains ambiguous. There are 14 residues in the CDR3. The germline CDR1 and CDR2 sequences are SQVTM and ANQGSEA. Trimming shortened V by 1 base and J by 7 bases, and 14 bases separated the two germline ends. This CDR3 is CSVEGDVGKQPQHF. CDR3 sequence (DNA): TGCAGCGTTGAAGGTGACGTAGGGAAACAGCCCCAGCATTTT.

The chain uses TRBV7-2 and TRBJ2-3; no clear D gene. Germline V gene sequence: CDR1 SGHTA, CDR2 FQGNSA. Between the trimmed V and J ends, which lost 5 bases and 2 bases, there was a span of 23 bases. CDR3 size: 18 residues. Here the CDR3 DNA reads TGTGCCAGCAGCCCTTATGGCAGAGCTTCCAGATCCACAGATACGCAGTATTTT. As protein: CASSPYGRASRSTDTQYF.

The genes are TRBV20-1 and TRBJ2-7, with no clear D. CDR1 and CDR2 from the germline V gene are DFQATT and SNEGSKA (reference sequence). V lost 6 bases to trimming and J lost 2 bases, with 17 bases between them. The CDR3 loop spans 14 amino acids. CDR3 sequence reads: CSAATSRAPYEQYV. As DNA, the CDR3 is TGCAGTGCCGCAACAAGCCGAGCTCCCTACGAGCAGTACGTC.

The chain employs TRBV5-1 and TRBJ2-4; 8 positions agree with TRBD1. The CDR3 has 16 residues. The germline CDR1 and CDR2 sequences are SGHRS and YFSETQ. Germline trimming cut 3 bases from V and 0 bases from J; bases unmatched to any gene: 5. The CDR3 loop is CASSSGQGGAKNIQYF. Here the CDR3 DNA reads TGCGCCAGCAGCTCCGGACAGGGAGGAGCCAAAAACATTCAGTACTTC.

This clonotype was recorded a few times. This chain connects TRBV6-5 to TRBJ1-1; D unclear. Trimming shortened V by 5 bases and J by 4 bases, and 11 bases separated the two germline ends. The CDR3 sequence is 13 residues long. Germline V gene data show CDR1 as MNHEY and CDR2 as SVGAGI. The CDR3 region is CASSADSGTEAFF. CDR3 nucleotide sequence: TGTGCCAGCAGTGCCGACTCGGGCACTGAAGCTTTCTTT.

In this sample, this clonotype turned up many times. The genes are TRBV14 and TRBJ2-1; the D gene is possibly TRBD1 (5 bases). Germline V gives CDR1 SGHDN, CDR2 FVKESK. The CDR3 totals 15 residues. V lost 0 bases to trimming and J lost 9 bases, with 15 bases between them. CDR3 DNA sequence: TGTGCCAGCAGCCAAGACAGGGCGATCTTCCCTGAGCAGTTCTTC. Amino acid sequence: CASSQDRAIFPEQFF.

This clonotype appeared a few times. The chain is built from TRBV20-1 and TRBJ2-5; 8 bases are a match to TRBD1. The CDR3 loop spans 15 amino acids. J gave up 7 bases and V 6 bases, and 16 bases lay outside the gene matches. Germline V CDR1 and CDR2: DFQATT, SNEGSKA (reference sequence). The CDR3: CSANSRDRPFRTQYF. The CDR3, as DNA: TGCAGTGCAAATTCCCGGGACAGGCCCTTCAGGACCCAGTACTTC.

This clonotype was counted a few times. The V gene is TRBV2, the J gene TRBJ2-7; 9 bases align to TRBD1. V gave up 7 bases and J gave up 3 bases; unmatched junction bases: 10. The CDR3 sequence is 15 residues long. The V gene's germline CDR1 is SNHLY and CDR2 FYNNEI. The CDR3 is CASTRRGQGVYEQYF. In nucleotides, the CDR3 is TGTGCCAGCACTAGAAGGGGACAGGGAGTCTACGAGCAGTACTTC.

The chain couples TRBV6-2 or TRBV6-3 to TRBJ2-7; TRBD1 matches at 9 bases. V lost 5 bases to trimming and J lost 6 bases; unmatched junction nucleotides: 11. Germline V lookup: CDR1 MNHEY, CDR2 SVGEGT. The CDR3 loop spans 15 amino acids. The CDR3 spells CASSATGTGTREQYF. DNA of the CDR3: TGTGCCAGCAGTGCCACCGGGACAGGGACTCGCGAGCAGTACTTC.

V usage is TRBV29-1 and J usage is TRBJ1-5, with TRBD1 matching over 7 bases. Germline CDR1 and CDR2: SQVTM and ANQGSEA. The J segment lost 4 bases and the V segment lost 5 bases, leaving 8 bases of the junction unmatched. This CDR3 comprises 14 residues. The CDR3 loop is CSVRTGGRNQPQHF. The DNA for the CDR3 is TGCAGCGTTCGGACAGGAGGAAGAAATCAGCCCCAGCATTTT.

This clonotype was recorded a few times. The rearrangement uses TRBV27 and TRBJ2-3, with 10 bases identical to TRBD1. CDR3 length: 15 amino acids. After removal of 5 bases from V and 7 bases from J, the junction contained 9 bases not matched to a gene. The germline CDR1 and CDR2 sequences are MNHEY and SMNVEV (reference sequence). CDR3 protein: CASSEGQGHMNTQYF. DNA of the CDR3: TGTGCCAGCAGTGAGGGACAGGGGCACATGAATACGCAGTATTTT.

This clonotype has a handful of counts. The chain couples TRBV7-9 to TRBJ2-7; D possibly corresponds to TRBD2 (6 bases). Trimming shortened V by 5 bases and J by 1 base, and 9 bases separated the two germline ends. This CDR3 is built from 13 residues. Germline V gene data show CDR1 as SEHNR and CDR2 as FQNEAQ (reference sequence). The CDR3 DNA reads as TGTGCCAGCAGCCCGGGGGATTCCTACGAGCAGTACGTC. Its protein is CASSPGDSYEQYV.